A single sample gave rise to the 7 T cell receptor beta chains below, sequenced in a study of T-cell reconstitution after alpha-beta-depleted transplantation in children. The authors prepared the TCRbeta library with unique molecular identifiers. TCRdb re-analysed the PCR reads in MiXCR, keeping a single row per CDR3 protein. The profile shows over 200,000 distinct CDR3 sequences, approximately 10% of them singletons. The source was PBMCs, collected before TCRalphabeta/CD19-depleted stem cell transplant. The receptors derive from a child younger than two with acute myeloid leukemia, due to receive a stem cell transplant.

The sample holds a few counts of this clonotype. V and J are TRBV5-1 and TRBJ2-3, with unresolved D. This CDR3 spans 12 amino acids. V was cut by 3 bases and J by 3 bases, with 5 bases left in between. Germline CDR1 reads SGHRS; CDR2 reads YFSETQ. CDR3 coding DNA: TGCGCCAGCAGCTGGGCGACAGATACGCAGTATTTT. Translated: CASSWATDTQYF.

At least ten counts were recorded for this clonotype. The chain recombines TRBV20-1 with TRBJ2-7, with TRBD2 matching 9 bases. After removal of 3 bases from V and 4 bases from J, the junction contained 10 bases not matched to a gene. Germline V CDR1 and CDR2: DFQATT, SNEGSKA (reference sequence). This CDR3 region has 15 residues. CDR3 in amino acids: CSARANSGSGYEQYF. The CDR3 DNA is TGCAGTGCTAGGGCAAATAGCGGGAGTGGGTACGAGCAGTACTTC.

This clonotype has ten or more counts. One end of the junction fails to match germline, which may point to a read error. The rearrangement uses TRBV18 and TRBJ1-2, with D maybe TRBD1 (5 bases). This CDR3 region has 14 residues. Germline V gives CDR1 KGHSH, CDR2 LQKENI. The CDR3 DNA is TGTGCCAGCTCACCACCCGGTTGGGGCTATGGTTACACCTTC. It specifies CASSPPGWGYGYTF.

The table lists this clonotype with many counts. V is TRBV18 and J is TRBJ2-3; no reliable D call. The CDR3 runs to 13 residues. Germline loops: CDR1 KGHSH, CDR2 LQKENI. Between the trimmed V and J ends, which lost 2 bases and 3 bases, there was a span of 6 bases. The CDR3 here is CASSPGITDTQYF. As DNA, the CDR3 is TGTGCCAGCTCACCAGGGATAACAGATACGCAGTATTTT.

This clonotype was seen at least ten times. This chain joins TRBV5-4 and TRBJ1-1, with D possibly TRBD1 on 5 matching bases. The V gene lost 0 bases and the J gene lost 6 bases, with 12 bases spanning the gap. Germline V gene lookup returns CDR1 SGHNT and CDR2 YYREEE (reference sequence). The CDR3 runs to 14 residues. The CDR3 spells CASSLAGPGPEAFF. Written as DNA, the CDR3 is TGTGCCAGCAGCTTGGCAGGTCCGGGGCCTGAAGCTTTCTTT. Full variable domain (rest looked up from reference TRBV5-4 and TRBJ1-1): ETGVTQSPTHLIKTRGQQVTLRCSSQSGHNTVSWYQQALGQGPQFIFQYYREEENGRGNFPPRFSGLQFPNYSSELNVNALELDDSALYLCASSLAGPGPEAFFGQGTRLTVV.

This clonotype was observed many times. The CDR3 nucleotides read TGTGCCAGCAGTTACTCGATAGGGTCCTACAATGAGCAGTTCTTC. Translating it yields CASSYSIGSYNEQFF. The chain couples TRBV6-5 to TRBJ2-1, with D unclear. Trimming took 0 bases from V and 1 from J, leaving 7 bases between them. This CDR3 region has 15 residues. Germline CDR1 reads MNHEY; CDR2 reads SVGAGI.

CDR3 coding DNA: TGCGCCAGCAGCCTTGTGGGAAGGGGCTATGAGCAGTTCTTC. This gives the protein CASSLVGRGYEQFF. The chain employs TRBV4-1 and TRBJ2-1; maybe TRBD1 (5 bases). There are 14 residues in the CDR3. Trimming took 4 bases from V and 8 from J, leaving 15 bases between them. The germline CDR1 and CDR2 sequences are MGHRA and YSYEKL.